This T cell receptor (beta chain) was observed in a study of T-cell memory formation after mild COVID-19. For the study at large: In these data, TCR clusters were largely donor specific.

This CDR3 is built from 14 residues. J gave up 2 bases and V 7 bases, and 4 bases lay outside the gene matches. In germline, CDR1 is SGHRS, CDR2 YFSETQ. Of note for this clonotype: No antigen is known for it.

Findings of the study overall: CD4+ clones that contracted lay mainly in CM and EM; CD8+ ones lay in EMRA.

TCRdb re-called the 5' RACE reads through MiXCR, storing one row per CDR3 protein. This sample carries a few hundred thousand distinct CDR3 sequences, around 28% of them seen once, and the ten largest clones take about 14%. The specimen sequenced was PBMCs or a T cell subset sorted from them (not recorded which). This sequence joins TRBV5-1 and TRBJ2-3, with 10 nucleotides matching TRBD2. This TCR derives from an adult woman who had mild COVID-19 (a few samples of this study predate the infection). Cell type and time point are not known. The CDR3 reads CASGLAGDTDTQYF. CDR3 in DNA: TGCGCCAGCGGGCTAGCGGGGGACACAGATACGCAGTATTTT.